The 32 T cell receptor beta chains in this list originate from one sample, sequenced in a study of shared clonotypes between healthy human individuals. Profiled with immunoSEQ multiplex PCR; TCRdb holds only in-frame clones, not every one. The sample includes more than 80,000 clones, under 70% seen only once; the top ten take approximately 49%. Sequenced sample: memory CD8+ T cells sorted from blood. Subset meaning: CD45RO+ cells pooled with CCR7-negative TemRA cells. The receptors originated from a man aged 30-40 years in good health.

This CDR3 is CASSQDPGDGTGELFF. CDR3 bases: TGCGCCAGCAGCCAAGATCCCGGGGACGGCACCGGGGAGCTGTTTTTT. The V gene is TRBV4-3, the J gene TRBJ2-2; D could derive from TRBD1 or TRBD2 (5 bases each). CDR3 size: 16 residues. CDR1 and CDR2 (germline): LGHNA, YSLEER. Trimming stripped 0 bases from V and 4 bases from J, with 12 bases between.

This chain joins TRBV29-1 and TRBJ2-7; D remains unclear. This CDR3 comprises 11 residues. CDR1 and CDR2 from the germline V gene are SQVTM and ANQGSEA. V lost 6 bases to trimming and J lost 4 bases, with 10 bases between them. CDR3: CSVGMGYEQYF. The CDR3 DNA is TGCAGCGTGGGAATGGGATACGAGCAGTACTTC.

CDR3 sequence (DNA): TGCAGCGTTGAATCCGCACAGGAGAATGAGCAGTTCTTC. This encodes CSVESAQENEQFF. The chain employs TRBV29-1 and TRBJ2-1; TRBD1 is a possible D gene (5 bases). V lost 2 bases and J lost 7, with 12 bases in between. This CDR3 region has 13 residues. Per germline, CDR1 SQVTM and CDR2 ANQGSEA.

The genes are TRBV7-6 and TRBJ2-7; 7 bases fit TRBD1. Trimming cost V 4 bases and J 6 bases; bases outside gene matches: 6. Germline CDR1 is SGHVS and CDR2 is FNYEAQ. There are 13 residues in the CDR3. The CDR3 sequence: CASSSGTAGEQYF. The CDR3 nucleotides are TGTGCCAGCAGCTCCGGGACAGCTGGCGAGCAGTACTTC.

Here the CDR3 reads CASSVAAQSPGANVLTF. CDR3 nucleotides: TGTGCCAGCAGCGTAGCGGCACAATCCCCTGGGGCCAACGTCCTGACTTTC. This chain connects TRBV9 to TRBJ2-6; D gene unclear. CDR1 and CDR2 from the germline V gene are SGDLS and YYNGEE. CDR3 length equals 17 residues. Deletions cut 0 bases from V and 2 bases from J, with 12 bases between.

This chain links TRBV6-5 with TRBJ1-2; D unclear. CDR1 MNHEY and CDR2 SVGAGI come from the germline V gene. V lost 5 bases, J lost 4 bases, and 5 bases lay in between. The CDR3 extends over 11 amino acids. CDR3 protein: CASSQSYGYTF. The CDR3 DNA sequence: TGTGCCAGCAGTCAAAGCTATGGCTACACCTTC.

This clone was observed a handful of times. The chain is built from TRBV28 and TRBJ2-7, with 14 bases fitting TRBD2. J was trimmed by 6 bases and V by 6 bases; bases with no gene match: 19. This CDR3 comprises 19 residues. The germline gives CDR1 MDHEN, CDR2 SYDVKM. In DNA form, the CDR3 reads TGTGCCAGCAGCCGTGGACTTTTGGGGACTAGCGGGAGTTTACTCGAGCAGTACTTC. Amino acid sequence: CASSRGLLGTSGSLLEQYF.

The chain carries TRBV9 and TRBJ1-1, with D unclear. CDR3 size: 13 residues. From germline, CDR1 is SGDLS and CDR2 YYNGEE. With 5 bases removed from V and 3 bases from J, the gap between germline ends came to 11 bases. Here the CDR3 DNA reads TGTGCCAGCAGTAGATCACCCGACACTGAAGCTTTCTTT. Its translation is CASSRSPDTEAFF.

The J gene is TRBJ2-7, the V gene TRBV6-6, with 11 bases lining up with TRBD2. The V segment lost 3 bases and the J segment 0 bases; nucleotides outside the gene matches: 4. The germline CDR1 and CDR2 sequences are MNHNY and SVGAGI (reference sequence). The CDR3 has 16 amino acids. CDR3 loop: CASSYTSGSISYEQYF. Here the CDR3 DNA reads TGTGCCAGCAGTTATACTAGCGGGAGTATCTCCTACGAGCAGTACTTC.

The rearrangement uses TRBV6-5 and TRBJ2-3, with 7 bases lining up with TRBD1. The CDR3 is made up of 13 amino acids. Trimming cost V 5 bases and J 1 base; bases outside gene matches: 0. CDR1 and CDR2 from the germline V gene are MNHEY and SVGAGI. CDR3 bases: TGTGCCAGCAGTGGGACAGGCACAGATACGCAGTATTTT. This translates into CASSGTGTDTQYF.

In its sample, this clone was seen many times. The chain employs TRBV19 and TRBJ2-7; 9 bases fit TRBD2. The CDR3 has 15 residues. CDR1 is LNHDA and CDR2 is SQIVND in the germline V gene (reference sequence). V lost 5 bases and J lost 3; bases outside the gene matches: 8. CDR3 amino acids: CASSGSGRHSYEQYF. CDR3 sequence (DNA): TGTGCCAGTAGTGGGAGCGGGAGGCACAGCTACGAGCAGTACTTC.

This sequence joins TRBV10-2 and TRBJ2-1; 8 bases match TRBD2. CDR1 is WSHSY, CDR2 SAAADI, per germline. After removal of 11 bases from V and 4 bases from J, the junction contained 7 bases not matched to a gene. CDR3 length: 13 residues. The DNA for the CDR3 is TGCGCCGGGAGCGGGAGTTGGTACAATGAGCAGTTCTTC. Translating gives CAGSGSWYNEQFF.

The chain joins TRBV25-1 to TRBJ1-5; possible D gene TRBD1, 5 bases. V gave up 2 bases and J gave up 9 bases, with 8 bases separating them. Germline lookup yields CDR1 MGHDK and CDR2 SYGVNS. This CDR3 region has 12 residues. The CDR3 DNA sequence: TGTGCCAGCAGTGAAAGGGGCTTGCCCCAGCATTTT. It codes for CASSERGLPQHF.

The chain joins TRBV25-1 to TRBJ2-1; the D call may be TRBD1 or TRBD2 (6 bases each). CDR1 is MGHDK, CDR2 SYGVNS, per germline. The CDR3 length is 14 residues. V lost 2 bases and J 9 bases, leaving 14 bases between the germline ends. The CDR3 is CASSEGGGSPEQFF. The CDR3 nucleotides read TGTGCCAGCAGTGAAGGAGGGGGGAGTCCTGAGCAGTTCTTC.

The rearrangement uses TRBV15 and TRBJ1-1; 9 bases fit TRBD1. This CDR3 contains 15 residues. Trimming took 4 bases from V and 1 from J; bases not matched to a gene: 4. Germline values: CDR1 LNHNV, CDR2 YYDKDF (reference sequence). In nucleotides, the CDR3 is TGTGCCACCAGCATCCGGACAGGGGAGAACACTGAAGCTTTCTTT. It specifies CATSIRTGENTEAFF.

This clone was detected only once. The V and J genes are TRBV19 and TRBJ1-2; D is unclear. CDR1 and CDR2 from the germline V gene are LNHDA and SQIVND (reference sequence). The CDR3 spans 12 residues. V shed 2 bases and J shed 1 base, with 2 bases lying between them. The CDR3 here is CASSIFNYGYTF. Here the CDR3 DNA reads TGTGCCAGTAGTATATTTAACTATGGCTACACCTTC.

On this clone itself: A far more abundant clone sits one base away, making this likely a read error. Other nucleotide sequences in the sample specify the same CDR3. V is TRBV2 and J is TRBJ2-5; 9 bases map to TRBD2. The V gene end was trimmed by 8 bases and the J gene end by 5 bases; junction bases not matched to a gene: 12. Germline V gene data show CDR1 as SNHLY and CDR2 as FYNNEI. CDR3 length: 15 amino acids. The DNA for the CDR3 is TGTGCCAGCGGGAGGCTAGCGGGGTCGCGGGAGACCCAGTACTTC. Its protein product is CASGRLAGSRETQYF.

The chain has TRBV25-1 and TRBJ2-7, with 7 bases lining up with TRBD1. The CDR3 extends over 13 amino acids. Germline CDR1 MGHDK, CDR2 SYGVNS. The J segment lost 2 bases and the V segment lost 9 bases, leaving 7 bases of the junction unmatched. The CDR3 sequence is CASDPGQTYEQYF. Written as DNA, the CDR3 is TGTGCCAGTGATCCGGGACAGACCTACGAGCAGTACTTC.

V usage is TRBV6-4 and J usage is TRBJ2-2; 12 bases match TRBD2. Germline V gene sequence: CDR1 MRHNA, CDR2 SNTAGT. J lost 9 bases, V lost 4 bases, and 6 bases had no gene match. This CDR3 is 15 amino acids long. This chain's CDR3 is CASSALAGGGRELFF. The CDR3 DNA sequence: TGTGCCAGCAGTGCACTAGCGGGAGGAGGCCGGGAGCTGTTTTTT.

The chain couples TRBV6-1 to TRBJ1-3, with D maybe TRBD1 (5 bases). The CDR3 has 13 residues. From germline, CDR1 is MNHNS and CDR2 SASEGT. The germline V and J ends were trimmed by 4 bases and 9 bases, with 13 bases remaining between them. This chain's CDR3 is CASSVGLPGTIYF. CDR3 DNA sequence: TGTGCCAGCAGTGTGGGACTCCCGGGCACCATATATTTT.

This clone showed up just once. V and J are TRBV19 and TRBJ2-7, with D perhaps matching TRBD1 (6 bases). CDR1 and CDR2 from the germline V gene are LNHDA and SQIVND (reference sequence). The CDR3 has 13 amino acids. V was pared by 6 bases and J by 3 bases, with 12 bases between. The CDR3 DNA is TGTGCCAGTAGACGGAGAGGGGGCTACGAGCAGTACTTC. Amino acids: CASRRRGGYEQYF. Using reference TRBV19 and TRBJ2-7 for the parts outside the CDR3, the full variable domain is DGGITQSPKYLFRKEGQNVTLSCEQNLNHDAMYWYRQDPGQGLRLIYYSQIVNDFQKGDIAEGYSVSREKKESFPLTVTSAQKNPTAFYLCASRRRGGYEQYFGPGTRLTVT.

The CDR3: CASNSRSGTSYSYNEQFF. The CDR3 nucleotides read TGCGCCAGCAATAGCCGTAGCGGGACTTCTTACTCCTACAATGAGCAGTTCTTC. J is TRBJ2-1 and V is TRBV5-1; 8 bases map to TRBD2. V was clipped by 6 bases and J by 0 bases; unmatched bases: 14. CDR3 length: 18 amino acids. Germline assignment: CDR1 SGHRS and CDR2 YFSETQ.

The CDR3 spells CSVASMNTEAFF. CDR3 nucleotides: TGCAGCGTCGCTAGCATGAACACTGAAGCTTTCTTT. The rearrangement uses TRBV29-1 and TRBJ1-1, with D unresolved. Between the trimmed V and J ends, which lost 6 bases and 0 bases, there was a span of 8 bases. The CDR3 spans 12 residues. Germline V gives CDR1 SQVTM, CDR2 ANQGSEA. Looking up the rest from reference TRBV29-1 and TRBJ1-1 gives the full variable domain: SAVISQKPSRDICQRGTSLTIQCQVDSQVTMMFWYRQQPGQSLTLIATANQGSEATYESGFVIDKFPISRPNLTFSTLTVSNMSPEDSSIYLCSVASMNTEAFFGQGTRLTVV.

A few counts support this clone. CDR3 residues: CASSGPDRDNEQFF. The CDR3 DNA follows: TGTGCCAGCAGTGGCCCGGACAGGGACAATGAGCAGTTCTTC. V gene TRBV25-1 combines with J gene TRBJ2-1; 8 nucleotides line up with TRBD1. This CDR3 is 14 amino acids long. V gave up 4 bases and J gave up 5 bases; unmatched junction bases: 4. Germline CDR1 is MGHDK and CDR2 is SYGVNS. Full variable domain (remainder filled in from reference TRBV25-1 and TRBJ2-1): EADIYQTPRYLVIGTGKKITLECSQTMGHDKMYWYQQDPGMELHLIHYSYGVNSTEKGDLSSESTVSRIRTEHFPLTLESARPSHTSQYLCASSGPDRDNEQFFGPGTRLTVL.

V usage is TRBV19 and J usage is TRBJ2-1; D tentatively reads TRBD1 or TRBD2 (5 bases each). In germline, CDR1 is LNHDA, CDR2 SQIVND (reference sequence). Between the trimmed V and J ends, which lost 1 base and 8 bases, there was a span of 12 bases. The CDR3 runs to 14 residues. The DNA for the CDR3 is TGTGCCAGTAGTATAGTACCAGGGACCCATGAGCAGTTCTTC. This sequence encodes CASSIVPGTHEQFF.

This chain uses TRBV15 with TRBJ1-4; 10 nucleotides agree with TRBD1. V lost 2 bases, J lost 7 bases, and 4 bases stayed unmatched. Germline-derived CDR1 and CDR2 are LNHNV and YYDKDF (reference sequence). The CDR3 loop spans 15 amino acids. The CDR3 DNA reads TGTGCCACCAGCAGACCGGGACAGGGGCTTGAAAAACTGTTTTTT. Translating it yields CATSRPGQGLEKLFF.

V is TRBV6-5 and J is TRBJ2-5; no clear D. From germline, CDR1 is MNHEY and CDR2 SVGAGI. The CDR3 covers 13 residues. V lost 2 bases and J 5 bases, leaving 9 bases between the germline ends. The CDR3 spells CASSYQDTETQYF. As DNA, the CDR3 is TGTGCCAGCAGTTACCAAGACACCGAGACCCAGTACTTC.

A few counts support this clone. This chain connects TRBV10-3 to TRBJ1-3; D unclear. V was trimmed by 2 bases and J by 2 bases, leaving 4 bases between them. Germline loops: CDR1 ENHRY, CDR2 SYGVKD. The CDR3 sequence is 13 residues long. The DNA for the CDR3 is TGTGCCATCAGTGAGAACACTGGAAACACCATATATTTT. It specifies CAISENTGNTIYF.

This clone was observed at least ten times. The chain recombines TRBV29-1 with TRBJ2-7, with D unclear. CDR1 and CDR2 (germline): SQVTM, ANQGSEA. The ends were cut back, 7 bases at V and 7 bases at J, with 29 bases in the middle. The CDR3 has 16 residues. CDR3 coding DNA: TGCAGCGCCGGCCCCGACCGATATGGCCCAAAGGAGGAGCAGTACTTC. Translated: CSAGPDRYGPKEEQYF.

The rearrangement joins TRBV2 to TRBJ1-5; TRBD1 is a possible D gene (5 bases). Germline V CDR1 and CDR2: SNHLY, FYNNEI. This CDR3 is 14 amino acids long. V was shortened by 3 bases and J by 7 bases, with 13 bases between the two germline ends. The CDR3 loop reads CASSDMGVEQPQHF. The CDR3 DNA follows: TGTGCCAGCAGTGATATGGGGGTAGAGCAGCCCCAGCATTTT.

V usage is TRBV28 and J usage is TRBJ1-4; TRBD1 is a possible D gene (6 bases). Trimming removed 7 bases at V and 4 bases at J, with 16 bases between. CDR3 length: 15 residues. In germline, CDR1 is MDHEN, CDR2 SYDVKM. Written as DNA, the CDR3 is TGTGCCAGCAAAGGGGGGGTAGGGGATAATGAAAAACTGTTTTTT. It encodes CASKGGVGDNEKLFF.

This clone appeared many times. The chain uses TRBV28 and TRBJ2-2; unclear D gene. The CDR3 covers 15 residues. The germline V gene has CDR1 MDHEN and CDR2 SYDVKM. V was clipped by 4 bases and J by 1 base, with 10 bases between them. The CDR3 nucleotides are TGTGCCAGCAGTTCAAGTTACTGGAACACCGGGGAGCTGTTTTTT. Translated: CASSSSYWNTGELFF.